This T cell receptor beta chain was obtained from a study of identical twins. TCRdb used MiXCR to reprocess the 5' RACE reads, holding one entry per CDR3 protein. The table has some 790,000 distinct CDR3 sequences, over 15% seen once. This clonotype was observed a handful of times. The germline gives CDR1 SQVTM, CDR2 ANQGSEA. This CDR3 is built from 13 residues. V lost 6 bases and J lost 7; bases outside the gene matches: 9. The sample was also reused in another study, on T cells expressing NK-cell markers.

The rearrangement uses TRBV29-1 and TRBJ2-1; TRBD2 agrees at 7 bases. This receptor was obtained from a woman younger than 30 in good health. Sample: PBMCs. The CDR3 sequence is CSVAGSRINEQFF. CDR3 bases: TGCAGCGTAGCGGGATCAAGAATAAATGAGCAGTTCTTC.